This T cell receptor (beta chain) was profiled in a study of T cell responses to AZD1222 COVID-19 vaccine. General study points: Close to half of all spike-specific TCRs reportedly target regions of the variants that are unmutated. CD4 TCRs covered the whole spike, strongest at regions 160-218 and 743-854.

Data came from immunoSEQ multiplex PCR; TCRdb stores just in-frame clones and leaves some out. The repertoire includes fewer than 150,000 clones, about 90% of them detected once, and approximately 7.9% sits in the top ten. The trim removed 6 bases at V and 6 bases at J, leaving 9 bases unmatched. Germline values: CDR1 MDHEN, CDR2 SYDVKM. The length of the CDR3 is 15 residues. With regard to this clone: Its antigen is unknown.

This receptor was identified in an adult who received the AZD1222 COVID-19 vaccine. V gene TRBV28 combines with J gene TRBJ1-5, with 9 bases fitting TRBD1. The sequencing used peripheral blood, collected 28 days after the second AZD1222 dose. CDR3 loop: CASSFTGTGFQPQHF. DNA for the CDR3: TGTGCCAGCAGCTTCACCGGGACAGGGTTTCAGCCCCAGCATTTT.